These T cell receptor beta chains were read from a single sample in a study of cytomegalovirus exposure and HLA in healthy donors. Generated by immunoSEQ multiplex PCR, the TCRdb table keeps only in-frame clones and is missing some. The data show about 170,000 clones, 85% to 90% seen once. Sample: PBMCs. The receptor source for this set is a man in his late teens or twenties in good health and CMV-seropositive. CDR3s include the opening cysteine and the closing phenylalanine or tryptophan. D genes are given only for firm matches. Only part of the rows carry a size: once, few, many, or a class if the clone is expanded.

DNA: TGCGCCAGCAGCCAAGATCGAACTAGCGGAAGGGAGACCCAGTACTTC
CDR3: CASSQDRTSGRETQYF
size: -
D: TRBD2
V: TRBV4-1
J: TRBJ2-5

DNA: TGTGCCAGCAGCCAAGGCACAGGGGGCTTTGATCAGCCCCAGCATTTT
CDR3: CASSQGTGGFDQPQHF
size: -
D: TRBD1
V: TRBV7-9
J: TRBJ1-5

DNA: TGTGCCAGCAGTCACAGGGGGTCCTACGAGCAGTACTTC
CDR3: CASSHRGSYEQYF
size: -
D: TRBD1
V: TRBV6-5
J: TRBJ2-7

DNA: TGTGCCAGCAGCGTAATGACAGGGAGCAACGAGCAGTACTTC
CDR3: CASSVMTGSNEQYF
size: -
D: TRBD1
V: TRBV7-2
J: TRBJ2-7

DNA: TGTGCCAGCAGCTTGGTGAGGACAACGAACACCGGGGAGCTGTTTTTT
CDR3: CASSLVRTTNTGELFF
size: -
D: -
V: TRBV5-6
J: TRBJ2-2

DNA: TGTGCCAGCAGCGTAGTGGCTAGCGGGAGGGCCAGAACAGATACGCAGTATTTT
CDR3: CASSVVASGRARTDTQYF
size: once
D: TRBD2
V: TRBV9
J: TRBJ2-3

DNA: TGTGCCAGCAGTTCTACCACAGGGGGAGATTACGAGCAGTACTTC
CDR3: CASSSTTGGDYEQYF
size: -
D: TRBD1
V: TRBV28
J: TRBJ2-7

DNA: TGTGCCAGTAGTATTGGGGGGGTCCGGGGCCGGTTTAATGAAAAACTGTTTTTT
CDR3: CASSIGGVRGRFNEKLFF
size: -
D: -
V: TRBV19
J: TRBJ1-4

DNA: TGTGCCAGCAATCCCCCGGCGGACAGGGGATATGGCTACACCTTC
CDR3: CASNPPADRGYGYTF
size: -
D: TRBD1
V: TRBV28
J: TRBJ1-2

DNA: TGTGCTAGTGGTTTTGGCAGATCCTACGAGCAGTACTTC
CDR3: CASGFGRSYEQYF
size: -
D: -
V: TRBV12-5
J: TRBJ2-7

DNA: TGTGCCAGCGGACGGGAGCGCACAGATACGCAGTATTTT
CDR3: CASGRERTDTQYF
size: -
D: -
V: TRBV2
J: TRBJ2-3

DNA: TGTGCCAGCAGTGGGGGTGACGGGAGGGCTTACGAGCAGTACTTC
CDR3: CASSGGDGRAYEQYF
size: -
D: TRBD2
V: TRBV2
J: TRBJ2-7

DNA: TGTGCCAGCAGCTTAGGGTCAGGGGATACGCAGTATTTT
CDR3: CASSLGSGDTQYF
size: -
D: -
V: TRBV7-3
J: TRBJ2-3

DNA: TGCGCCAGCAGCCATCTCGGACAGTTAGTTGAACTGTTTTTT
CDR3: CASSHLGQLVELFF
size: -
D: -
V: TRBV4-1
J: TRBJ1-4

DNA: TGTGCCAGCAGCGCCGACAGGGGCCGGGAAAAACTGTTTTTT
CDR3: CASSADRGREKLFF
size: -
D: TRBD1
V: TRBV9
J: TRBJ1-4

DNA: TGTGCCAGCAGTTTAAACGGGGTTTTGGACTACACCTTC
CDR3: CASSLNGVLDYTF
size: -
D: -
V: TRBV27
J: TRBJ1-2

DNA: TGTGCCAGCAGTGAAGTAGGTGCGGCGAACACTGAAGCTTTCTTT
CDR3: CASSEVGAANTEAFF
size: -
D: -
V: TRBV6-1
J: TRBJ1-1

DNA: TGTGCCTGGAGTCCGGACAATGAGCAGTTCTTC
CDR3: CAWSPDNEQFF
size: -
D: -
V: TRBV30
J: TRBJ2-1

DNA: TGCAGCGACCTTCGGGGCACAGATACGCAGTATTTT
CDR3: CSDLRGTDTQYF
size: -
D: -
V: TRBV29-1
J: TRBJ2-3

DNA: TGTGCCAGCAGCTTGCAGGGCACTGAAGCTTTCTTT
CDR3: CASSLQGTEAFF
size: few
D: -
V: TRBV5-6
J: TRBJ1-1

DNA: TGTGCCAGCAGCTTCGACAGTCCCTCCTACGAGCAGTACTTC
CDR3: CASSFDSPSYEQYF
size: -
D: -
V: TRBV7-8
J: TRBJ2-7

DNA: TGTGCCAGTCGCCCGGGACAGGGGGCGCATTATCGAAGCGGCTACACCTTC
CDR3: CASRPGQGAHYRSGYTF
size: -
D: TRBD1
V: TRBV18
J: TRBJ1-2

DNA: TGTGCCAGCAGCTTAGGGAAGACTAGCGGGGACACAAATACGCAGTATTTT
CDR3: CASSLGKTSGDTNTQYF
size: -
D: TRBD2
V: TRBV11-2
J: TRBJ2-3

DNA: TGTGCCAGCAGTTTATCCGGACTAGCGGGAATCTACGAGCAGTACTTC
CDR3: CASSLSGLAGIYEQYF
size: -
D: TRBD2
V: TRBV27
J: TRBJ2-7

DNA: TGTGCCAGCAGTTTTCGGGGATCAGATACGCAGTATTTT
CDR3: CASSFRGSDTQYF
size: -
D: -
V: TRBV28
J: TRBJ2-3

DNA: TGTGCCAGCGAACCAGGGGGCCTAGGGGAGCAGTACTTC
CDR3: CASEPGGLGEQYF
size: -
D: TRBD1
V: TRBV2
J: TRBJ2-7

DNA: TGTGGGTCGGGTGGAAACACCATATATTTT
CDR3: CGSGGNTIYF
size: -
D: -
V: TRBV28
J: TRBJ1-3

DNA: TGTGCCAGCAGCCTTTCAGGGGGCTATACCCTGAACACTGAAGCTTTCTTT
CDR3: CASSLSGGYTLNTEAFF
size: -
D: TRBD1
V: TRBV5-8
J: TRBJ1-1

DNA: TGTGCCAGCAGTTTGGAGGGAGGGCCCTACGAGCAGTACTTC
CDR3: CASSLEGGPYEQYF
size: once
D: TRBD2
V: TRBV28
J: TRBJ2-7

DNA: TGCGCCAGCAGCTTGGGACAGGGGGCGCTGGGCACTGAAGCTTTCTTT
CDR3: CASSLGQGALGTEAFF
size: -
D: TRBD1
V: TRBV5-1
J: TRBJ1-1

DNA: TGTGCCAGCAGCCACTACCGGTTCGGTCAGCCCCAGCATTTT
CDR3: CASSHYRFGQPQHF
size: -
D: -
V: TRBV28
J: TRBJ1-5